The 13 T cell receptor beta chains listed next were all sequenced from one sample in a study of T cell responses to AZD1222 COVID-19 vaccine. Sequenced by immunoSEQ multiplex PCR; TCRdb stores in-frame clones only, minus some. The sample yields 85,000 to 100,000 clones, just over 90% seen once. Sequencing used peripheral blood, obtained on day 0 of AZD1222 vaccination. Receptors were obtained from an adult in good health.

The V and J genes are TRBV6-5 and TRBJ2-1, with 9 bases aligning to TRBD2. V was pared by 6 bases and J by 9 bases, with 9 bases of the junction left unmatched. Germline lookup yields CDR1 MNHEY and CDR2 SVGAGI. The CDR3 sequence is 14 residues long. The CDR3 spells CASSQAGGPTEQFF. The CDR3 DNA is TGTGCCAGCAGCCAAGCGGGGGGCCCGACTGAGCAGTTCTTC.

The V gene is TRBV19, the J gene TRBJ1-6; D ambiguous. From germline, CDR1 is LNHDA and CDR2 SQIVND (reference sequence). Trimming left V 3 bases short and J 16 bases short, with 10 bases between. The CDR3 length is 11 residues. This chain's CDR3 is CASSMSQRLHF. The CDR3 DNA follows: TGTGCCAGTAGTATGTCCCAGAGACTCCACTTT.

The chain couples TRBV7-2 to TRBJ1-4; D perhaps matches TRBD1 (5 bases). The CDR3 contains 16 residues. Deletions cut 4 bases from V and 6 bases from J, with 18 bases between. Germline CDR1 is SGHTA and CDR2 is FQGNSA. The CDR3 loop is CASSSGGGGGYEKLFF. CDR3 bases: TGTGCCAGCAGCTCAGGCGGCGGGGGAGGTTATGAAAAACTGTTTTTT.

This clone was seen once. In the same sample, other DNA sequences code for this CDR3. CDR3: CASSLGTGEAFF. Here the CDR3 DNA reads TGTGCCAGCAGCTTGGGGACTGGGGAAGCTTTCTTT. The chain uses TRBV11-2 and TRBJ1-1; D is perhaps TRBD1 (5 bases). This CDR3 spans 12 amino acids. Germline V gene sequence: CDR1 SGHAT, CDR2 FQNNGV. The V gene lost 3 bases and the J gene lost 8 bases, with 10 bases spanning the gap. The variable domain in full, with the rest retrieved from reference TRBV11-2 and TRBJ1-1, is EAGVAQSPRYKIIEKRQSVAFWCNPISGHATLYWYQQILGQGPKLLIQFQNNGVVDDSQLPKDRFSAERLKGVDSTLKIQPAKLEDSAVYLCASSLGTGEAFFGQGTRLTVV.

The sample holds one count of this clone. The chain recombines TRBV7-2 with TRBJ2-7; D call uncertain. The germline CDR1 and CDR2 sequences are SGHTA and FQGNSA. This CDR3 is built from 13 residues. V lost 2 bases, J lost 5 bases, and 10 bases lay in between. This chain's CDR3 is CASSLLVGDEQYF. The CDR3, as DNA: TGTGCCAGCAGCTTATTAGTGGGTGACGAGCAGTACTTC.

The chain recombines TRBV5-5 with TRBJ1-2; D unresolved. V was shortened by 1 base and J by 5 bases, with 18 bases between the two germline ends. The CDR3 runs to 16 residues. CDR1 and CDR2 (germline): SGHKS, YYEKEE (reference sequence). The CDR3 DNA reads as TGTGCCAGCAGCTTGTCGTCGGAGGGCGCTGGGTATGGCTACACCTTC. As protein: CASSLSSEGAGYGYTF.

As concerns this clone: At one boundary the junction diverges from the germline segment, which might be a read error. V is TRBV6-5 and J is TRBJ1-6, with D unclear. Germline lookup yields CDR1 MNHEY and CDR2 SVGAGI. This CDR3 comprises 13 residues. The CDR3 sequence is CASSHSYNSPLHF. CDR3 sequence (DNA): TGTGCCAGCAGTCACTCCTATAATTCACCCCTCCACTTT.

This sequence joins TRBV7-8 and TRBJ1-3, with 7 bases that match TRBD1. V shed 1 base and J 0 bases; nucleotides not matched to a gene: 6. Germline loops: CDR1 SGHVS, CDR2 FQNEAQ. This CDR3 region has 17 residues. CDR3 bases: TGTGCCAGCAGCTTAGGAGCCAGGGGGTCCTCTGGAAACACCATATATTTT. Its translation: CASSLGARGSSGNTIYF. The full variable domain, completed using reference TRBV7-8 and TRBJ1-3, is GAGVSQSPRYKVAKRGQDVALRCDPISGHVSLFWYQQALGQGPEFLTYFQNEAQLDKSGLPSDRFFAERPEGSVSTLKIQRTQQEDSAVYLCASSLGARGSSGNTIYFGEGSWLTVV.

The V gene is TRBV19, the J gene TRBJ2-2, with D hard to call. Germline CDR1 reads LNHDA; CDR2 reads SQIVND (reference sequence). The CDR3 covers 14 residues. The ends were cut back, 1 base at V and 3 bases at J, with 6 bases in the middle. The CDR3 nucleotides read TGTGCCAGTAGTATAGGGCAAGACACCGGGGAGCTGTTTTTT. It encodes CASSIGQDTGELFF.

This clone has only one observation. The chain joins TRBV10-1 to TRBJ2-2; the match to TRBD1 covers 7 bases. Trimming at V came to 2 bases and at J to 0 bases, leaving 3 bases not matched to a gene. The CDR3 sequence is 16 residues long. Germline lookup yields CDR1 WNHNN and CDR2 SYGVQD (reference sequence). CDR3 nucleotide sequence: TGCGCCAGCAGTGAGATCGACAGGGCGAACACCGGGGAGCTGTTTTTT. It codes for CASSEIDRANTGELFF.

J is TRBJ2-1 and V is TRBV6-5; a possible D gene is TRBD1 (6 bases). Trimming stripped 5 bases from V and 7 bases from J, with 18 bases between. The germline CDR1 and CDR2 sequences are MNHEY and SVGAGI. CDR3 length: 15 residues. For the CDR3, the DNA is TGTGCCAGCAGTCGACCAGGGGCAATCGGGAATGAGCAGTTCTTC. As protein: CASSRPGAIGNEQFF.

The chain uses TRBV19 and TRBJ1-1; D is uncertain. Trimming shortened V by 5 bases and J by 4 bases, and 20 bases separated the two germline ends. Germline V gene data show CDR1 as LNHDA and CDR2 as SQIVND (reference sequence). The CDR3 totals 16 residues. This CDR3 reads CASSLYAGVGFTEAFF. The CDR3 DNA follows: TGTGCCAGTAGTCTTTACGCTGGGGTAGGTTTCACTGAAGCTTTCTTT.

The chain employs TRBV2 and TRBJ1-5; D is ambiguous. This CDR3 is built from 12 residues. Germline V gives CDR1 SNHLY, CDR2 FYNNEI. V gave up 5 bases and J gave up 4 bases, with 6 bases separating them. The CDR3 sequence is CASSPQNQPQHF. The CDR3 bases are TGTGCCAGCAGTCCACAGAATCAGCCCCAGCATTTT.